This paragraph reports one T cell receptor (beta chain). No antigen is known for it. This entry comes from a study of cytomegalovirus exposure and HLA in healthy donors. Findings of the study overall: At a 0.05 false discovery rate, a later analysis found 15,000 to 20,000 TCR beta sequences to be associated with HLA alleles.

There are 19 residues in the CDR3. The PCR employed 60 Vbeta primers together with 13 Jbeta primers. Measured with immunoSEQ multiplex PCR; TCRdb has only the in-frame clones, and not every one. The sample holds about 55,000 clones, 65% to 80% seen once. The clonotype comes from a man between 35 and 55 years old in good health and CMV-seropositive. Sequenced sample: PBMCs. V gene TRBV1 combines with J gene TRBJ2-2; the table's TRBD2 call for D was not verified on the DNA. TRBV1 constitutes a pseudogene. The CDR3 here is CTSSQEVLAGGLKGGELFF. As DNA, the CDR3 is TGCACCAGCAGCCAAGAGGTACTAGCGGGGGGGCTAAAGGGCGGGGAGCTGTTTTTT.